Listed below are T cell receptor beta chains from one sample, sequenced in a study of shared clonotypes between healthy human individuals. Using immunoSEQ multiplex PCR, the repertoire was profiled, and TCRdb retains in-frame clones only, with some absent. The data contain 2.3 million or so clones, over 85% of them seen just once; the ten biggest clones take up around 0.4%. The sequenced sample consisted of naive CD4+ T cells from PBMCs. Source of these receptors: a man younger than 35 in good health. Some clones in this sample may be carry-over from other donors' samples. Both conserved end residues are part of each CDR3. A D gene is named only where the DNA matches it firmly. Clone sizes are given selectively: once, few, many, or a class where the clone is expanded.

clone_size,j_call,d_call,v_call,cdr3_aa,cdr3_nt
-,TRBJ1-2,TRBD1,TRBV2,CASSEFLGQGSYGYTF,TGTGCCAGCAGTGAATTTTTGGGACAGGGGAGCTATGGCTACACCTTC
-,TRBJ2-6,-,TRBV11-2,CASRLTGPLAGANVLTF,TGTGCCAGCAGACTGACGGGACCTCTCGCTGGGGCCAACGTCCTGACTTTC
few,TRBJ1-1,-,TRBV7-9,CASSLAQGGAFF,TGTGCCAGCAGCTTAGCGCAGGGTGGAGCTTTCTTT
-,TRBJ2-5,TRBD1,TRBV5-1,CASSLGQGARTQYF,TGCGCCAGCAGCTTGGGACAGGGGGCACGGACCCAGTACTTC
-,TRBJ2-2,-,TRBV6-1,CASSGLNTGELFF,TGTGCCAGCAGCGGCCTTAACACCGGGGAGCTGTTTTTT
-,TRBJ2-7,-,TRBV18,CASSPAGRAGYEQYF,TGTGCCAGCTCACCCGCCGGGAGAGCGGGCTACGAGCAGTACTTC
-,TRBJ2-7,TRBD1,TRBV7-2,CASSRTGTGLLEQYF,TGTGCCAGCAGCAGAACCGGGACAGGGTTGTTAGAGCAGTACTTC
-,TRBJ1-4,-,TRBV21-1,CASSRIRPPDATNEKLFF,TGTGCCAGCAGCAGGATTCGACCACCAGATGCAACTAATGAAAAACTGTTTTTT
-,TRBJ2-1,-,TRBV5-1,CASSPDRPVGDEQFF,TGCGCCAGCAGTCCGGACAGACCCGTGGGAGATGAGCAGTTCTTC
-,TRBJ2-2,-,TRBV7-3,CASSADKLSAGELFF,TGTGCCAGCAGCGCAGACAAATTATCGGCCGGGGAGCTGTTTTTT
-,TRBJ1-5,TRBD1,TRBV10-3,CATSGGAGNQPQHF,TGTGCCACCTCAGGGGGCGCGGGCAATCAGCCCCAGCATTTT
-,TRBJ1-5,-,TRBV19,CASSIGDVQPQHF,TGTGCCAGTAGTATTGGTGACGTTCAGCCCCAGCATTTT
-,TRBJ2-5,TRBD2,TRBV4-1,CASSQDRDLVAGEETQYF,TGCGCCAGCAGCCAAGATCGCGATTTGGTAGCGGGAGAAGAGACCCAGTACTTC
-,TRBJ1-5,-,TRBV28,CASSSSGSGGDNQPQHF,TGTGCCAGCAGTTCATCAGGTAGCGGGGGCGATAATCAGCCCCAGCATTTT
-,TRBJ1-4,TRBD1,TRBV19,CASSSTGLTNEKLFF,TGTGCCAGTAGTTCGACAGGGCTTACTAATGAAAAACTGTTTTTT
-,TRBJ2-4,-,TRBV29-1,CSGTFGKNIQYF,TGCAGCGGGACCTTTGGCAAAAACATTCAGTACTTC
-,TRBJ2-7,TRBD2,TRBV9,CASSVGIAGAIEQYF,TGTGCCAGCAGCGTAGGTATAGCGGGAGCAATCGAGCAGTACTTC
-,TRBJ2-5,TRBD2,TRBV19,CASSTGLVGETQYF,TGTGCCAGTAGTACGGGACTAGTAGGAGAGACCCAGTACTTC
-,TRBJ2-3,-,TRBV5-1,CASSPGRSGPDTQYF,TGCGCCAGCAGCCCGGGCAGAAGCGGTCCAGATACGCAGTATTTT
-,TRBJ1-1,-,TRBV28,CASSLLAGNTEAFF,TGTGCCAGCAGTTTATTAGCAGGGAACACTGAAGCTTTCTTT
-,TRBJ1-1,-,TRBV7-8,CASSSDRNTEAFF,TGTGCCAGCAGCTCGGACAGGAACACTGAAGCTTTCTTT
-,TRBJ2-1,-,TRBV7-9,CASTRTAYNEQFF,TGTGCCAGCACCAGGACAGCCTACAATGAGCAGTTCTTC
-,TRBJ2-3,-,TRBV7-3,CASSETTGLTDTQYF,TGTGCCAGCAGCGAGACGACGGGCCTCACAGATACGCAGTATTTT
once,TRBJ2-1,-,TRBV29-1,CSVGVAGYNEQFF,TGCAGCGTGGGGGTGGCGGGCTACAATGAGCAGTTCTTC
-,TRBJ2-5,-,TRBV25-1,CASSEWNRPGQETQYF,TGTGCCAGCAGTGAATGGAATCGTCCGGGTCAAGAGACCCAGTACTTC
-,TRBJ2-4,TRBD2,TRBV19,CASSLPGGRALAKNIQYF,TGTGCCAGTAGTCTCCCGGGGGGGAGGGCCCTAGCCAAAAACATTCAGTACTTC
-,TRBJ1-4,TRBD1,TRBV11-2,CASSFRQGNEKLFF,TGTGCCAGCAGCTTTCGACAGGGGAATGAAAAACTGTTTTTT
-,TRBJ2-1,TRBD2,TRBV7-3,CASSLMRTSGIHEQFF,TGTGCCAGCAGCTTAATGAGAACTAGCGGGATCCATGAGCAGTTCTTC
-,TRBJ2-5,TRBD2,TRBV9,CASSVGLAGETQYF,TGTGCCAGCAGCGTAGGCCTAGCGGGGGAGACCCAGTACTTC
-,TRBJ2-1,TRBD2,TRBV19,CASSFAFASSGRALDQFF,TGTGCCAGTAGTTTCGCCTTTGCCTCTAGCGGGAGGGCCCTCGACCAGTTCTTC
-,TRBJ2-5,TRBD2,TRBV6-4,CASSLAGGETQYF,TGTGCCAGCAGTCTAGCGGGAGGGGAGACCCAGTACTTC
-,TRBJ1-1,TRBD1,TRBV5-1,CASSSGGQRNTEAFF,TGCGCCAGCAGCTCGGGGGGACAGAGGAACACTGAAGCTTTCTTT
-,TRBJ2-1,TRBD2,TRBV6-6,CASSYHSGRANEQFF,TGTGCCAGCAGTTACCATAGCGGGAGGGCCAATGAGCAGTTCTTC
-,TRBJ1-5,TRBD1,TRBV9,CASSVGTGGRYDQPQHF,TGTGCCAGCAGCGTAGGGACAGGGGGCCGATACGATCAGCCCCAGCATTTT
once,TRBJ1-1,-,TRBV7-8,CASSSPSAEWVKWTEAFF,TGTGCCAGCAGCTCCCCATCGGCAGAATGGGTAAAATGGACTGAAGCTTTCTTT
-,TRBJ1-2,-,TRBV30,CAWSVGGGYTF,TGTGCCTGGAGTGTTGGCGGTGGCTACACCTTC
-,TRBJ2-7,TRBD2,TRBV7-2,CASSRTSGRVVEQYF,TGTGCCAGCAGCAGGACTAGCGGGAGGGTAGTCGAGCAGTACTTC
-,TRBJ2-2,-,TRBV23-1,CASSQFGGNRDSNTGELFF,TGCGCCAGCAGTCAATTCGGAGGTAACAGGGATTCGAACACCGGGGAGCTGTTTTTT
-,TRBJ2-3,-,TRBV7-3,CASSFSDRSTDTQYF,TGTGCCAGCAGCTTCAGCGACAGAAGCACAGATACGCAGTATTTT
-,TRBJ2-7,TRBD2,TRBV25-1,CASSEGKREGPYEQYF,TGTGCCAGCAGTGAAGGGAAGCGGGAGGGCCCCTACGAGCAGTACTTC
-,TRBJ1-1,-,TRBV7-9,CASSLEVGAFF,TGTGCCAGCAGCTTAGAGGTCGGAGCTTTCTTT
-,TRBJ1-4,TRBD1,TRBV9,CASGSGQGVEKLFF,TGTGCCAGCGGGTCGGGACAGGGAGTAGAAAAACTGTTTTTT